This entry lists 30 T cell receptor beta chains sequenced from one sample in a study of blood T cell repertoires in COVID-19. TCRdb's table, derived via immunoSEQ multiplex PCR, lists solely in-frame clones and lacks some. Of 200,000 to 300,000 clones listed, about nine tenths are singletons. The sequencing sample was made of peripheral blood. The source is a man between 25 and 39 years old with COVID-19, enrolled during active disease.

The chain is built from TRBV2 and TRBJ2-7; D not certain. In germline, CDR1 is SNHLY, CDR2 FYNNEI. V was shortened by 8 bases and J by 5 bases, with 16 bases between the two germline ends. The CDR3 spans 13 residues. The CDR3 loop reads CASRESWFDEQYF. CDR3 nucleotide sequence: TGTGCCAGCCGAGAGTCTTGGTTCGACGAGCAGTACTTC.

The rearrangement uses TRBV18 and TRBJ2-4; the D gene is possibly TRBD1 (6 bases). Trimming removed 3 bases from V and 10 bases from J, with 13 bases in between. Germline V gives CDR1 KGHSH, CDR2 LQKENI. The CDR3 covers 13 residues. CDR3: CASSPPGVEIQYF. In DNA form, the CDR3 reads TGTGCCAGCTCACCCCCAGGGGTCGAGATTCAGTACTTC.

The CDR3 reads CASSLTRYEQYF. CDR3 bases: TGTGCCAGCAGCCTTACACGCTACGAGCAGTACTTC. The chain combines TRBV5-6 with TRBJ2-7, with D unresolved. CDR1 is SGHDT, CDR2 YYEEEE, per germline. Trimming took off 4 bases at V and 3 bases at J, with 8 bases between the two ends. The CDR3 covers 12 residues. The full variable domain, rest sourced from reference TRBV5-6 and TRBJ2-7, is DAGVTQSPTHLIKTRGQQVTLRCSPKSGHDTVSWYQQALGQGPQFIFQYYEEEERQRGNFPDRFSGHQFPNYSSELNVNALLLGDSALYLCASSLTRYEQYFGPGTRLTVT.

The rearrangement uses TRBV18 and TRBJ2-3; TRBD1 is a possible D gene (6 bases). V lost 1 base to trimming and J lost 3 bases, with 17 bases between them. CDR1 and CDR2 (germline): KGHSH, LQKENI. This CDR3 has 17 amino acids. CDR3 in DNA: TGTGCCAGCTCACCACGGGTGAGGGGGAAAGCAACAGATACGCAGTATTTT. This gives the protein CASSPRVRGKATDTQYF.

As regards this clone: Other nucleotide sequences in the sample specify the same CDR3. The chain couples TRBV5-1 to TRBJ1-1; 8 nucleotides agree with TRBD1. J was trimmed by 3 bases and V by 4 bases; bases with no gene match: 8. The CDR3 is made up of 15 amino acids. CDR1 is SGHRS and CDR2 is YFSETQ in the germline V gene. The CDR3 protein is CASSPQGAGDTEAFF. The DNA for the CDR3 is TGCGCCAGCAGCCCTCAGGGGGCGGGAGACACTGAAGCTTTCTTT.

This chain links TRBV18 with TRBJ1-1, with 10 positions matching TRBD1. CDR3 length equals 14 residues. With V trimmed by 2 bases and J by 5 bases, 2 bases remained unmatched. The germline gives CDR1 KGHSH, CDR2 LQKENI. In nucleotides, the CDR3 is TGTGCCAGCTCACCAGGACAGGGGGGTACTGAAGCTTTCTTT. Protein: CASSPGQGGTEAFF.

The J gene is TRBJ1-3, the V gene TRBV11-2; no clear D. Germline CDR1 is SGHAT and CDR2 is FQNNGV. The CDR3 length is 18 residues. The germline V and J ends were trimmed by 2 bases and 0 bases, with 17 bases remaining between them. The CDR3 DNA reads TGTGCCAGCAGCTTACGAATATCACCGACTACCTCTGGAAACACCATATATTTT. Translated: CASSLRISPTTSGNTIYF.

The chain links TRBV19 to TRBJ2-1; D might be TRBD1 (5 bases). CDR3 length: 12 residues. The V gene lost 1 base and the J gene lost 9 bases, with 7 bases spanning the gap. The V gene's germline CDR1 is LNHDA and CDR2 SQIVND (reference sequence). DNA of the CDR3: TGTGCCAGTAGTATAGTGACAGCTGAGCAGTTCTTC. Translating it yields CASSIVTAEQFF.

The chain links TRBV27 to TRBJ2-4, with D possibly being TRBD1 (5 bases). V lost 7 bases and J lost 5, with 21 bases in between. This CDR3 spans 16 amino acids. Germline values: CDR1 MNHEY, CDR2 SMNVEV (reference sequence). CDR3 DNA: TGTGCCAGCACCGATCGATGGGGTTTAGGGGAAAACATTCAGTACTTC. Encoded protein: CASTDRWGLGENIQYF.

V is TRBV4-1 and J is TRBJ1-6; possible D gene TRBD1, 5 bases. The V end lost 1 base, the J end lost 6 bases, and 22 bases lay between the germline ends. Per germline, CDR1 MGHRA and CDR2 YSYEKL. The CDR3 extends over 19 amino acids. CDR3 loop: CASSQVAQGRVFTNSPLHF. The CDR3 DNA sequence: TGCGCCAGCAGCCAAGTGGCCCAGGGTCGGGTTTTCACTAATTCACCCCTCCACTTT.

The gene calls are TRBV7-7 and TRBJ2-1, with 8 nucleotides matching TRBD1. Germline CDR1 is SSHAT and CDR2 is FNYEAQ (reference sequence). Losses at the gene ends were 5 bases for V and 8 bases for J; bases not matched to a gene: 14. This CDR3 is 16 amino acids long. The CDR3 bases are TGTGCCAGCAGCCACTACCCCCGGACAGGGATGGATGAGCAGTTCTTC. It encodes CASSHYPRTGMDEQFF.

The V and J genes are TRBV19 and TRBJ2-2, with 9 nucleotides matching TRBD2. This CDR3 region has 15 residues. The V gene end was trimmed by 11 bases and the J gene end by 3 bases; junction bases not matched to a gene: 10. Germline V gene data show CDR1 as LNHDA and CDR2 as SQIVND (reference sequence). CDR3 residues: CACRRASGDTGELFF. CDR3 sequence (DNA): TGTGCCTGCAGGCGGGCTAGCGGGGACACCGGGGAGCTGTTTTTT.

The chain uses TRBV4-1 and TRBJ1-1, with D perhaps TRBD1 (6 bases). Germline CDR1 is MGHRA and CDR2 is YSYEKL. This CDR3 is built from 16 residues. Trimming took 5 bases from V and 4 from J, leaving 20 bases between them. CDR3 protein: CASSFHAGDSGTEAFF. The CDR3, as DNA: TGCGCCAGCAGCTTCCACGCAGGGGATTCCGGCACTGAAGCTTTCTTT.

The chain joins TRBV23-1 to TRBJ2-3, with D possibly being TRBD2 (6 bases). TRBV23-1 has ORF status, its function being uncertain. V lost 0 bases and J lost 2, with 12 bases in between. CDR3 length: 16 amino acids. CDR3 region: CASSQSGEVTTDTQYF. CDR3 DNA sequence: TGCGCCAGCAGTCAATCTGGGGAGGTGACCACAGATACGCAGTATTTT.

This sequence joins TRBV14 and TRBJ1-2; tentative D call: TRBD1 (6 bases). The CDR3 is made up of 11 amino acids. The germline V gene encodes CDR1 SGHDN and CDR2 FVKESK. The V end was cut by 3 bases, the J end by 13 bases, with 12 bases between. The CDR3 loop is CASSQNRDVTF. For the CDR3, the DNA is TGTGCCAGCAGCCAGAACAGGGACGTCACCTTC.

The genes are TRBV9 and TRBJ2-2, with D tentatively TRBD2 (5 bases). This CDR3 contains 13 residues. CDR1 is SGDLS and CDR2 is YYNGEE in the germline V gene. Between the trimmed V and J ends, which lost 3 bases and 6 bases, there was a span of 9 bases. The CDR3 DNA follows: TGTGCCAGCAGCGGCGGGTCACCCGGGGAGCTGTTTTTT. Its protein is CASSGGSPGELFF.

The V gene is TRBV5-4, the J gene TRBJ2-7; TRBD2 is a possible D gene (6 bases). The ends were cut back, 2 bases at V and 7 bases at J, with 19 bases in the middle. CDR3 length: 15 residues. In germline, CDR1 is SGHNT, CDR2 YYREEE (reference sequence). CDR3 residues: CASSFRQRADSEQYF. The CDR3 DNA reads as TGTGCCAGCAGCTTTAGACAGCGGGCTGATTCGGAGCAGTACTTC.

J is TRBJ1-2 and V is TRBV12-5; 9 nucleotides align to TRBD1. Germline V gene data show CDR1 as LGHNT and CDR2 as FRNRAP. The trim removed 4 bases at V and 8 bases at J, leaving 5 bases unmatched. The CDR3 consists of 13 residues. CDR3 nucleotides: TGTGCTAGTGGTTGGCGACAGGGGGAAGGCTACACCTTC. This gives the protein CASGWRQGEGYTF.

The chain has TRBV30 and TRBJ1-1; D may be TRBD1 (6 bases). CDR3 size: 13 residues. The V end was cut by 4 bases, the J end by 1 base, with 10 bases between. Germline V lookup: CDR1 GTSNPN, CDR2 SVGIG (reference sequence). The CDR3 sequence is CAWTDRQNTEAFF. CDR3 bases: TGTGCCTGGACTGACAGGCAGAACACTGAAGCTTTCTTT.

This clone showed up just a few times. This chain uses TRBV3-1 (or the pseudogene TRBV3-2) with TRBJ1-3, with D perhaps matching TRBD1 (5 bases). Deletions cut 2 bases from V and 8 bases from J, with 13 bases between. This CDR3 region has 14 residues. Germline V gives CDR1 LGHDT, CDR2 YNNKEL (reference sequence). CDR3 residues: CASSQQGVSDTIYF. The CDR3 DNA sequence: TGTGCCAGCAGCCAACAAGGGGTCTCGGACACCATATATTTT.

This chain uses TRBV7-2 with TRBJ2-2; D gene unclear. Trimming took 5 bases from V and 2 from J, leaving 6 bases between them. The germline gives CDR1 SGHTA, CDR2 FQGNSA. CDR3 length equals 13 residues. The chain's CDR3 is CASSRTNTGELFF. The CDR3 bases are TGTGCCAGCAGCCGTACTAACACCGGGGAGCTGTTTTTT.

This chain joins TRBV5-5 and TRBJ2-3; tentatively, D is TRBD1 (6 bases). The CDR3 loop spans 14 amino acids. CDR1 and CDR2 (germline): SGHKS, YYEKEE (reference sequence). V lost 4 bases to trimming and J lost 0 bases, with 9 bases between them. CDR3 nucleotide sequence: TGTGCCAGCAGCCGGACAGTTAGCACAGATACGCAGTATTTT. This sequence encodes CASSRTVSTDTQYF. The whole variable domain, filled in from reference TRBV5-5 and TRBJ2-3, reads DAGVTQSPTHLIKTRGQQVTLRCSPISGHKSVSWYQQVLGQGPQFIFQYYEKEERGRGNFPDRFSARQFPNYSSELNVNALLLGDSALYLCASSRTVSTDTQYFGPGTRLTVL.

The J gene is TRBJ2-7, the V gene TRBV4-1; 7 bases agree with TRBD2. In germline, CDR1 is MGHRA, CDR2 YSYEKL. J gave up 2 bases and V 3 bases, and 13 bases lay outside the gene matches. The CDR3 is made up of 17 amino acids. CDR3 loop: CASSHDIFGGTTYEQYF. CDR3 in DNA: TGCGCCAGCAGCCACGACATTTTCGGGGGGACGACCTACGAGCAGTACTTC.

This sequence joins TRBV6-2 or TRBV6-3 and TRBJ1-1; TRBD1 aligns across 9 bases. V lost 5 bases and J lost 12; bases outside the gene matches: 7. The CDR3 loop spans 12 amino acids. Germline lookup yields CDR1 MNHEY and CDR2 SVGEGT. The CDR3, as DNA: TGTGCCAGCAGTCCCGGGACAGGGAGAACTTTCTTT. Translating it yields CASSPGTGRTFF.

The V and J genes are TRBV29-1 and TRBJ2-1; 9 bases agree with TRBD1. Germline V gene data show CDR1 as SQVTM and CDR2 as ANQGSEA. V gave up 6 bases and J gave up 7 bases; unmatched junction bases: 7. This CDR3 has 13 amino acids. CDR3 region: CSVADRGRNEQFF. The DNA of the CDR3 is TGCAGCGTGGCGGACAGGGGAAGAAATGAGCAGTTCTTC.

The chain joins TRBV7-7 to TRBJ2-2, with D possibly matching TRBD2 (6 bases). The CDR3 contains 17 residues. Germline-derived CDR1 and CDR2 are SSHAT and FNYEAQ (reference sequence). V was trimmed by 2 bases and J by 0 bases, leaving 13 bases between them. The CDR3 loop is CASSLTSGRTNTGELFF. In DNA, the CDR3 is TGTGCCAGCAGCTTAACCAGCGGGCGAACGAACACCGGGGAGCTGTTTTTT.

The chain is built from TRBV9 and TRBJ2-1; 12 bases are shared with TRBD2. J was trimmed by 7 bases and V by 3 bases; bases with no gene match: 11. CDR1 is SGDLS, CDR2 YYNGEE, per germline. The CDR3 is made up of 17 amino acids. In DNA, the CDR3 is TGTGCCAGCAGCGAGAGGACTAGCGGGGTTCTAGGGAATGAGCAGTTCTTC. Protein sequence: CASSERTSGVLGNEQFF.

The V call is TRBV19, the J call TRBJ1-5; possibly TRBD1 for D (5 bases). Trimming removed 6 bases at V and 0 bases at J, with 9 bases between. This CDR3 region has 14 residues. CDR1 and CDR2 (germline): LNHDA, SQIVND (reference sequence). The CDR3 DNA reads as TGTGCCAGTAGGGACAACCCTAGCAATCAGCCCCAGCATTTT. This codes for CASRDNPSNQPQHF.

This chain's CDR3 is CASSSTGDSPLHF. The CDR3 DNA reads TGTGCCAGCAGTTCGACAGGGGATTCACCCCTCCACTTT. V is TRBV7-9 and J is TRBJ1-6; 8 bases match TRBD1. Germline CDR1 reads SEHNR; CDR2 reads FQNEAQ (reference sequence). CDR3 size: 13 residues. Trimming removed 6 bases from V and 8 bases from J; junction bases left unmatched: 3.

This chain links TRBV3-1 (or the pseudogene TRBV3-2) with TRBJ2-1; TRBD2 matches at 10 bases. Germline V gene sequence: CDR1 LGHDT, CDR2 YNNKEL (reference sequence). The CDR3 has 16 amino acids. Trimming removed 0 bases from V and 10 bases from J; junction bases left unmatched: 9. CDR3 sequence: CASSQDRVAGGHEQFF. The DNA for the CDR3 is TGTGCCAGCAGCCAAGATCGGGTAGCGGGGGGCCACGAGCAGTTCTTC.